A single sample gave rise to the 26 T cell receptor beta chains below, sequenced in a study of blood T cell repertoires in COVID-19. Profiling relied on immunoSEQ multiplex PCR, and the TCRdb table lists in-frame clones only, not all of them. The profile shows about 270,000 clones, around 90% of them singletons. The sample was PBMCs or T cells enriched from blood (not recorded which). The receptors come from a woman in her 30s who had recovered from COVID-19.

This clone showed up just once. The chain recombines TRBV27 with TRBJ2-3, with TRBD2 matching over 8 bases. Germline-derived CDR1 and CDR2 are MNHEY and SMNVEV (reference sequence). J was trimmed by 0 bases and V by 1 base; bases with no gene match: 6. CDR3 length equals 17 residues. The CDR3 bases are TGTGCCAGCAGTTTATATGGGTTAGCGGGAAGCACAGATACGCAGTATTTT. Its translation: CASSLYGLAGSTDTQYF.

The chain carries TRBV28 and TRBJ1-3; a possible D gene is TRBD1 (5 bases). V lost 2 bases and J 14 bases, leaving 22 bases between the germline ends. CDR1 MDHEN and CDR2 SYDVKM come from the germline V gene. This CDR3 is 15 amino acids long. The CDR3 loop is CASSLGGDVWIKLYF. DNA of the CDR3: TGTGCCAGCAGTTTAGGAGGGGATGTGTGGATAAAACTATATTTT.

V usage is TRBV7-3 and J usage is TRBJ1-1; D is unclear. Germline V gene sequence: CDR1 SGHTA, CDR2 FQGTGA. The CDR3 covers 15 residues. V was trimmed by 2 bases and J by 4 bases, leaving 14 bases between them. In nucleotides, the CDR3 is TGTGCCAGCAGCTTACAACATATTTCGTCCACTGAAGCTTTCTTT. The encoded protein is CASSLQHISSTEAFF.

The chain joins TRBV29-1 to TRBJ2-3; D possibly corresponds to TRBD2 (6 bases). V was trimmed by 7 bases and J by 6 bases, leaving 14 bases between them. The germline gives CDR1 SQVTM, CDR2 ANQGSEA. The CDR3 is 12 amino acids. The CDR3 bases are TGCAGCGGTACTCGGGGGTCGGATACGCAGTATTTT. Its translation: CSGTRGSDTQYF.

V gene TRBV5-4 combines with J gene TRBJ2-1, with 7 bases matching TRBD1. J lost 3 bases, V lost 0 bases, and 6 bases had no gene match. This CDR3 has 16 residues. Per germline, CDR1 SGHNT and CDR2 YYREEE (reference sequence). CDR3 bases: TGTGCCAGCAGCTTGGGGGTTGGACAGGTCTACAATGAGCAGTTCTTC. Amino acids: CASSLGVGQVYNEQFF.

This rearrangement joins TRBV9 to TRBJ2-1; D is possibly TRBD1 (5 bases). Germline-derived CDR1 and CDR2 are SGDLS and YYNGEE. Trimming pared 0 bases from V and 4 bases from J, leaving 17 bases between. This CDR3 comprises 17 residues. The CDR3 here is CASSVESVGPLYNEQFF. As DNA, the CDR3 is TGTGCCAGCAGCGTAGAATCGGTGGGGCCGCTATACAATGAGCAGTTCTTC.

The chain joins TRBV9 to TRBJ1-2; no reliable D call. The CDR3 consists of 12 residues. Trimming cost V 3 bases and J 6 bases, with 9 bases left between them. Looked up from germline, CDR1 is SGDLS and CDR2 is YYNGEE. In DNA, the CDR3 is TGTGCCAGCAGCGGAACTAGGGATGGCTACACCTTC. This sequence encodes CASSGTRDGYTF.

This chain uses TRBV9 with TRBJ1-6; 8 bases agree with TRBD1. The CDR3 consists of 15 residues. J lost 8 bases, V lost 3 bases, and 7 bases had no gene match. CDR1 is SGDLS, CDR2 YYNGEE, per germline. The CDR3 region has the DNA TGTGCCAGCAGCGCCCAGGGACAGGCTGATTCACCCCTCCACTTT. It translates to CASSAQGQADSPLHF.

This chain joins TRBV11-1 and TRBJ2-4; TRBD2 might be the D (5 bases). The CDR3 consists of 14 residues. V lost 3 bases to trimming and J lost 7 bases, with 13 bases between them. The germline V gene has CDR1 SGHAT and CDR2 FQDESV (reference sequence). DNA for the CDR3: TGTGCCAGCAGCTTTGCGGGCGTGGGGAACATTCAGTACTTC. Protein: CASSFAGVGNIQYF.

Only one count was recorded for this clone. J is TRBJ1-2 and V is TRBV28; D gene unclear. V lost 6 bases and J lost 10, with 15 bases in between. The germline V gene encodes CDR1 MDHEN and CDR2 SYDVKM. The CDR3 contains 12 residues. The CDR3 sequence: CASRWPGTVYTF. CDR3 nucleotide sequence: TGTGCCAGCAGATGGCCAGGAACTGTCTACACCTTC.

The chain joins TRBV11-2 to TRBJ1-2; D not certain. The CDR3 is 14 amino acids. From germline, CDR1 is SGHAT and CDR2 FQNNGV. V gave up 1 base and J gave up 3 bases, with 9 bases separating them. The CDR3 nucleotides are TGTGCCAGCAGCTTAGGTCCAGGCGACTATGGCTACACCTTC. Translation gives CASSLGPGDYGYTF.

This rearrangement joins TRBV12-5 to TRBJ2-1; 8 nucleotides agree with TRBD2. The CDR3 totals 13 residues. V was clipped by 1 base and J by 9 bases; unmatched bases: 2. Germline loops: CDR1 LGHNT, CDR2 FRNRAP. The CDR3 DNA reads TGTGCTAGTGGTTTGGATCTAGCGGGTGAGCAGTTCTTC. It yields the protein CASGLDLAGEQFF.

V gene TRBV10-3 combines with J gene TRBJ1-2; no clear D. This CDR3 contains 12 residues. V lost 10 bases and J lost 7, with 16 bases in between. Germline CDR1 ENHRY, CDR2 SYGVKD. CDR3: CANRGGEGGYTF. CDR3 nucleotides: TGTGCCAACCGAGGAGGAGAGGGTGGCTACACCTTC.

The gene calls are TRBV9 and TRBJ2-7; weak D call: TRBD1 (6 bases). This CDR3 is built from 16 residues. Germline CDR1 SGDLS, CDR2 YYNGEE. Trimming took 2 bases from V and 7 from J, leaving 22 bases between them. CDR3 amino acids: CASSVTGTLPPLEQYF. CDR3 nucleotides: TGTGCCAGCAGCGTCACCGGGACACTGCCCCCCCTGGAGCAGTACTTC.

CDR3 bases: TGCGCCAGCAGCTTGGAACCAGGGATCGGGAACACTGAAGCTTTCTTT. Its translation: CASSLEPGIGNTEAFF. This chain connects TRBV5-1 to TRBJ1-1; D may be TRBD1 (5 bases). The V end lost 0 bases, the J end lost 1 base, and 13 bases lay between the germline ends. Per the germline V gene, CDR1 is SGHRS and CDR2 is YFSETQ. The CDR3 length is 16 residues.

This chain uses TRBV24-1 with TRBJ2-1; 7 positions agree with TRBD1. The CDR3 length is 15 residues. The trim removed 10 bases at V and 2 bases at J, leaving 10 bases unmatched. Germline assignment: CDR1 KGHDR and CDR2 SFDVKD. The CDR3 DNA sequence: TGTGCCACAAGTAGGCCGGACAGGACCTACAATGAGCAGTTCTTC. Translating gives CATSRPDRTYNEQFF.

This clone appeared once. The CDR3, as DNA: TGTGCCAGCAGCGCTATCAGCGGGAGGGGTGGGTTCTTC. This translates into CASSAISGRGGFF. The chain recombines TRBV7-9 with TRBJ2-1, with TRBD2 identical over 10 bases. Trimming cost V 5 bases and J 15 bases; bases outside gene matches: 10. Germline CDR1 is SEHNR and CDR2 is FQNEAQ (reference sequence). The CDR3 spans 13 residues.

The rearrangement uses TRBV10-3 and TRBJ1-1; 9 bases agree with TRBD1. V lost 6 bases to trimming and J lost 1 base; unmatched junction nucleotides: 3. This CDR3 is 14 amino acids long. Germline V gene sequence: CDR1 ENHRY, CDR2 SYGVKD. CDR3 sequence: CAIRKTGGNTEAFF. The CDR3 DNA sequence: TGTGCCATCAGAAAGACAGGGGGGAACACTGAAGCTTTCTTT.

Here the CDR3 DNA reads TGTGCCAGCAGTTACTCGTACGGCTCGGGAAATGAGCAGTTCTTC. Translating gives CASSYSYGSGNEQFF. This chain connects TRBV6-5 to TRBJ2-1, with D perhaps TRBD2 (5 bases). The germline V gene encodes CDR1 MNHEY and CDR2 SVGAGI. Deletions cut 0 bases from V and 7 bases from J, with 13 bases between. CDR3 length: 15 residues.

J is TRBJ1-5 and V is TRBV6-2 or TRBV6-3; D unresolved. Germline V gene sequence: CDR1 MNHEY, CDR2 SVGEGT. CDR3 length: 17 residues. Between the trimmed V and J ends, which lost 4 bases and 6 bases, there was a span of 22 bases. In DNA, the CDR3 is TGTGCCAGCAGTTTCCTACCTTCGGGTGCCCTCGGTCAGCCCCAGCATTTT. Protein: CASSFLPSGALGQPQHF.

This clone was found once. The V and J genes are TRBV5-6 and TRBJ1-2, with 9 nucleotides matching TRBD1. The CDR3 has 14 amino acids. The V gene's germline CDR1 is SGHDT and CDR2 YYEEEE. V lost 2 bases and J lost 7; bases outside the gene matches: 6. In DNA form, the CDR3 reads TGTGCCAGCAGCTTAGGACAGGGGCCTGTTGGCTACACCTTC. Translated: CASSLGQGPVGYTF.

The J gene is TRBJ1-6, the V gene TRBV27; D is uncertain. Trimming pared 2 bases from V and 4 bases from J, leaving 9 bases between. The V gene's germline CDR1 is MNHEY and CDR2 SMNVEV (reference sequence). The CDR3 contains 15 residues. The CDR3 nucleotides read TGTGCCAGCAGTTTAGGGAGGGAATATAATTCACCCCTCCACTTT. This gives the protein CASSLGREYNSPLHF.

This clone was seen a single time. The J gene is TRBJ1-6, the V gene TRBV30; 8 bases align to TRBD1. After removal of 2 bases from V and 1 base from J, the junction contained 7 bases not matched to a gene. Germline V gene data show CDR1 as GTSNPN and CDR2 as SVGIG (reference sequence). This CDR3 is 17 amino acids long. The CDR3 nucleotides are TGTGCCTGGAGTCCCACCGACAGGGGATCCTATAATTCACCCCTCCACTTT. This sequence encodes CAWSPTDRGSYNSPLHF.

The DNA of the CDR3 is TGTGCCAGCAGCAGTCTAGCGGACACCACAGATACGCAGTATTTT. Translation gives CASSSLADTTDTQYF. This rearrangement joins TRBV3-1 (or the pseudogene TRBV3-2) to TRBJ2-3; 7 bases line up with TRBD2. There are 15 residues in the CDR3. Looked up from germline, CDR1 is LGHDT and CDR2 is YNNKEL (reference sequence). After removal of 5 bases from V and 2 bases from J, the junction contained 7 bases not matched to a gene.

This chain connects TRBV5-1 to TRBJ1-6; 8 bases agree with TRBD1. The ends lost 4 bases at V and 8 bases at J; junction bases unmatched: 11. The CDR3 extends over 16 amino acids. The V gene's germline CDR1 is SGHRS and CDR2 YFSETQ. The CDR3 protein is CASSMEGTGFYSPLHF. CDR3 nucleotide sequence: TGCGCCAGCAGCATGGAAGGGACAGGATTTTATTCACCCCTCCACTTT.

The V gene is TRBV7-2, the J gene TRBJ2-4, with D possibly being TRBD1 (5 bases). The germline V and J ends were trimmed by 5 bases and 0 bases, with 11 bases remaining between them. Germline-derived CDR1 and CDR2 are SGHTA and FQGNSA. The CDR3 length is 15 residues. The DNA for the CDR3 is TGTGCCAGCAGCATGCGACAGATAGCCAAAAACATTCAGTACTTC. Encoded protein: CASSMRQIAKNIQYF.